The source of this T cell receptor (beta chain) is a study of CD8 T cells in Susac syndrome. Sequencing of TCR beta was performed on blood CD8+ and CD4+ T cells. Controls comprised healthy donors matched for age and sex. Random hexamers were used to reverse transcribe an amount of roughly 0.45 to 1 ug RNA. The amplification used immunoSEQ multiplex PCR on TCR beta CDR3; it spanned 54 Vbeta and 13 Jbeta. A single record per CDR3 protein comes from TCRdb applying MiXCR to the immunoSEQ multiplex PCR reads. The table has about 150,000 distinct CDR3 sequences, approximately 94% seen once. The count of this clonotype is one. V was clipped by 3 bases and J by 5 bases, with 10 bases between them. The CDR3 loop spans 12 amino acids. Germline CDR1 reads DFQATT; CDR2 reads SNEGSKA (reference sequence).

The chain carries TRBV20-1 and TRBJ2-5; D remains unclear. This sequence originates from a human donor in good health. The sequenced sample was CD4+ T cells from PBMCs. The CDR3 sequence: CSASRSSETQYF. The CDR3 region has the DNA TGCAGTGCTAGTAGGTCTTCGGAGACCCAGTACTTC.